The text below deals with one TCR beta chain. This specimen belongs to a study of T cell repertoires in cytomegalovirus infection. A single record per CDR3 protein comes from TCRdb applying MiXCR to the reads. The table has a few hundred thousand distinct CDR3 sequences, about a sixth seen once; the top ten hold approximately 12%. This CDR3 spans 16 amino acids. From germline, CDR1 is SGHTA and CDR2 FQGNSA. Trimming took 3 bases from V and 4 from J, leaving 15 bases between them. This sequence originates from a human donor in good health (CMV status not recorded). Some clones in this sample may be carry-over from other donors' samples. Specimen: PBMCs. The V call is TRBV7-2, the J call TRBJ1-4, with D uncertain. Here the CDR3 DNA reads TGTGCCAGCAGCTTTGAACCGACTCCCTATAATGAAAAACTGTTTTTT. This translates into CASSFEPTPYNEKLFF.